Listed here are 7 T cell receptor beta chains from one sample, sequenced in a study of T cell responses to AZD1222 COVID-19 vaccine. Libraries were prepared by immunoSEQ multiplex PCR; TCRdb keeps only in-frame clonotypes and omits some of them. The sample holds some 180,000 clones, roughly 92% seen once. The sequencing used peripheral blood, collected on day 0 of AZD1222 vaccination. All receptors come from an adult in good health.

The CDR3 is CASSSVGGQPTDTQYF. The CDR3 DNA reads TGTGCCAGCAGTTCAGTGGGGGGGCAGCCCACAGATACGCAGTATTTT. This chain uses TRBV6-5 with TRBJ2-3, with TRBD2 as a possible D gene (7 bases). Germline V gene data show CDR1 as MNHEY and CDR2 as SVGAGI. V was trimmed by 4 bases and J by 2 bases, leaving 16 bases between them. The CDR3 extends over 16 amino acids.

V usage is TRBV3-1 (or the pseudogene TRBV3-2) and J usage is TRBJ1-1; 7 nucleotides match TRBD1. The germline CDR1 and CDR2 sequences are LGHDT and YNNKEL (reference sequence). Unmatched junction bases numbered 7, after V lost 4 bases and J lost 11 bases. This CDR3 is 12 amino acids long. CDR3 residues: CASSPGTVGAFF. The DNA for the CDR3 is TGTGCCAGCAGCCCGGGGACAGTCGGTGCTTTCTTT.

This clone was seen only once. The chain uses TRBV7-9 and TRBJ1-2; 8 nucleotides align to TRBD1. The V gene's germline CDR1 is SEHNR and CDR2 FQNEAQ (reference sequence). The V segment lost 5 bases and the J segment 7 bases; nucleotides outside the gene matches: 3. The CDR3 extends over 12 amino acids. Here the CDR3 reads CASSPGGRGYTF. The CDR3 DNA follows: TGTGCCAGCAGCCCAGGGGGCCGTGGCTACACCTTC.

The genes are TRBV19 and TRBJ1-1; weak D call: TRBD1 (6 bases). V shed 1 base and J shed 7 bases, with 13 bases lying between them. The CDR3 loop spans 14 amino acids. In germline, CDR1 is LNHDA, CDR2 SQIVND (reference sequence). The CDR3 sequence is CASSIGTAIDEAFF. The CDR3 nucleotides are TGTGCCAGTAGTATAGGGACAGCGATTGATGAAGCTTTCTTT. Using reference TRBV19 and TRBJ1-1 for the parts outside the CDR3, the full variable domain is DGGITQSPKYLFRKEGQNVTLSCEQNLNHDAMYWYRQDPGQGLRLIYYSQIVNDFQKGDIAEGYSVSREKKESFPLTVTSAQKNPTAFYLCASSIGTAIDEAFFGQGTRLTVV.

This clone was recorded a few times. V usage is TRBV7-7 and J usage is TRBJ1-4; D unclear. The CDR3 contains 13 residues. V was trimmed by 3 bases and J by 4 bases, leaving 6 bases between them. Looked up from germline, CDR1 is SSHAT and CDR2 is FNYEAQ (reference sequence). CDR3 sequence (DNA): TGTGCCAGCAGCTTGGCCCTTAATGAAAAACTGTTTTTT. Its protein is CASSLALNEKLFF.

The chain uses TRBV19 and TRBJ1-6, with D uncertain. The germline V gene encodes CDR1 LNHDA and CDR2 SQIVND (reference sequence). The CDR3 is 10 amino acids. CDR3 coding DNA: TGTTCGGGAAATAGTTCACCCCTCCACTTT. Its translation: CSGNSSPLHF.

V and J are TRBV5-1 and TRBJ2-7, with 11 bases that match TRBD1. Per the germline V gene, CDR1 is SGHRS and CDR2 is YFSETQ. This CDR3 contains 14 residues. V lost 3 bases, J lost 5 bases, and 4 bases stayed unmatched. The CDR3 region is CASSSGQGEHEQYF. In DNA, the CDR3 is TGCGCCAGCAGCTCGGGACAGGGGGAACACGAGCAGTACTTC.